A single sample is the source of the 27 T cell receptor beta chains below, sequenced in a study of T cells in Graves' hyperthyroidism and ophthalmopathy. TCR beta CDR3 regions were amplified from RNA. TCR CDR3 underwent first-round RT-PCR with the HTBI primer set. TCRdb analysed the multiplex PCR reads with MiXCR anew, one entry per CDR3 protein. This table holds fewer than 450,000 distinct CDR3 sequences, approximately 18% found once. Sequencing was performed on blood. These receptors all come from a woman in her thirties with Graves' hyperthyroidism that later progressed to Graves' ophthalmopathy.

The chain employs TRBV7-8 and TRBJ2-2; D is possibly TRBD1 (5 bases). V was cut by 2 bases and J by 3 bases, with 13 bases left in between. The V gene's germline CDR1 is SGHVS and CDR2 FQNEAQ. The CDR3 length is 16 residues. This CDR3 is CASSLSQGRDTGELFF. In DNA, the CDR3 is TGTGCCAGCAGCTTAAGTCAGGGTCGGGACACCGGGGAGCTGTTTTTT. Together with reference TRBV7-8 and TRBJ2-2, the CDR3 gives the full variable domain: GAGVSQSPRYKVAKRGQDVALRCDPISGHVSLFWYQQALGQGPEFLTYFQNEAQLDKSGLPSDRFFAERPEGSVSTLKIQRTQQEDSAVYLCASSLSQGRDTGELFFGEGSRLTVL.

The chain recombines TRBV28 with TRBJ1-1; a possible D gene is TRBD1 (6 bases). The V gene's germline CDR1 is MDHEN and CDR2 SYDVKM. Deletions cut 7 bases from V and 0 bases from J, with 12 bases between. The CDR3 has 14 amino acids. The CDR3 sequence is CASNEGGVNTEAFF. CDR3 DNA: TGTGCCAGCAATGAGGGGGGGGTGAACACTGAAGCTTTCTTT.

This rearrangement joins TRBV7-9 to TRBJ1-5; TRBD1 aligns across 10 bases. In germline, CDR1 is SEHNR, CDR2 FQNEAQ (reference sequence). The CDR3 runs 18 residues. The V segment lost 4 bases and the J segment 0 bases; nucleotides outside the gene matches: 9. CDR3 in DNA: TGTGCCAGCAGCTATGGGACAGGGGTGGGGTATAGCAATCAGCCCCAGCATTTT. Translated: CASSYGTGVGYSNQPQHF.

This clonotype occurred many times. The chain employs TRBV30 and TRBJ1-3; TRBD1 matches 10 bases. V trimming: 4 bases; J trimming: 0 bases; junction bases outside the gene matches: 6. Germline assignment: CDR1 GTSNPN and CDR2 SVGIG (reference sequence). The CDR3 is 16 residues long. CDR3 amino acids: CAWTGGTGVSGNTIYF. CDR3 bases: TGTGCCTGGACGGGTGGGACAGGGGTCTCTGGAAACACCATATATTTT.

At least ten counts were recorded for this clonotype. The V and J genes are TRBV29-1 and TRBJ2-6; D unresolved. Per the germline V gene, CDR1 is SQVTM and CDR2 is ANQGSEA. The CDR3 has 12 amino acids. V lost 6 bases and J lost 4, with 7 bases in between. The CDR3 DNA reads TGCAGCGTGCCTGGCGGGGCCAACGTCCTGACTTTC. It is translated as CSVPGGANVLTF.

This clonotype was picked up many times. The chain joins TRBV27 to TRBJ2-2, with TRBD2 as a possible D gene (6 bases). This CDR3 is 19 amino acids long. Germline V CDR1 and CDR2: MNHEY, SMNVEV (reference sequence). With 4 bases removed from V and 2 bases from J, the gap between germline ends came to 23 bases. Written as DNA, the CDR3 is TGTGCCAGCAGTTCCCTAGGACTAATTAATCCTTTTAACACCGGGGAGCTGTTTTTT. As protein: CASSSLGLINPFNTGELFF.

This clonotype was picked up many times. This chain connects TRBV18 to TRBJ1-4, with a weak D call TRBD1 (6 bases). With 2 bases removed from V and 6 bases from J, the gap between germline ends came to 19 bases. CDR1 and CDR2 (germline): KGHSH, LQKENI. The length of the CDR3 is 17 residues. CDR3 residues: CASSPNTGGHEYEKLFF. The CDR3 region has the DNA TGTGCCAGCTCACCAAATACCGGGGGGCACGAATATGAAAAACTGTTTTTT.

This clonotype was recorded many times. The V and J genes are TRBV19 and TRBJ1-1, with 8 positions matching TRBD1. The CDR3 sequence is 13 residues long. Unmatched junction bases numbered 5, after V lost 6 bases and J lost 5 bases. CDR1 is LNHDA, CDR2 SQIVND, per germline (reference sequence). CDR3 in amino acids: CASRKDRETEAFF. The CDR3 nucleotides read TGTGCCAGTAGGAAGGACAGGGAAACTGAAGCTTTCTTT.

Many counts were recorded for this clonotype. The V and J genes are TRBV12-5 and TRBJ2-1; D is possibly TRBD2 (6 bases). The CDR3 totals 14 residues. Trimming shortened V by 5 bases and J by 3 bases, and 11 bases separated the two germline ends. CDR1 and CDR2 from the germline V gene are LGHNT and FRNRAP. The CDR3 region is CASGTGTDYNEQFF. CDR3 DNA: TGTGCTAGTGGTACCGGGACTGACTACAATGAGCAGTTCTTC.

This clonotype came up many times. The chain links TRBV3-1 to TRBJ2-7; weak D call: TRBD1 (5 bases). With 4 bases removed from V and 4 bases from J, the gap between germline ends came to 20 bases. CDR1 LGHDT and CDR2 YNNKEL come from the germline V gene (reference sequence). The CDR3 has 16 amino acids. CDR3 in DNA: TGTGCCAGCAGCCCGCAGGCGACGGACAATAATTACGAGCAGTACTTC. This sequence encodes CASSPQATDNNYEQYF.

This clonotype turned up a few times. CDR3 loop: CSARDWAFGVNTEAFF. For the CDR3, the DNA is TGCAGTGCTAGAGATTGGGCATTCGGGGTGAACACTGAAGCTTTCTTT. J is TRBJ1-1 and V is TRBV20-1, with D hard to call. CDR3 length equals 16 residues. CDR1 is DFQATT, CDR2 SNEGSKA, per germline (reference sequence). The germline V and J ends were trimmed by 0 bases and 0 bases, with 14 bases remaining between them.

This clonotype was recorded many times. The CDR3 DNA follows: TGTGCCAGCACCCCCGCAGGGATCGGGACCTACGAGCAGTACTTC. This translates into CASTPAGIGTYEQYF. This chain connects TRBV27 to TRBJ2-7; the D gene could be TRBD1 or TRBD2 (5 bases each). Germline lookup yields CDR1 MNHEY and CDR2 SMNVEV (reference sequence). The CDR3 is 15 residues long. The V gene lost 7 bases and the J gene lost 2 bases, with 18 bases spanning the gap.

J is TRBJ2-7 and V is TRBV19, with 9 positions matching TRBD1. This CDR3 has 14 amino acids. The V gene end was trimmed by 6 bases and the J gene end by 5 bases; junction bases not matched to a gene: 8. Germline loops: CDR1 LNHDA, CDR2 SQIVND (reference sequence). CDR3 amino acids: CASSLMGTGNEQYF. CDR3 bases: TGTGCCAGTAGCCTCATGGGGACAGGGAACGAGCAGTACTTC.

This clonotype was counted at least ten times. This rearrangement joins TRBV5-1 to TRBJ2-1; 14 positions agree with TRBD2. The CDR3 contains 20 residues. CDR1 SGHRS and CDR2 YFSETQ come from the germline V gene. V shed 4 bases and J 4 bases; nucleotides not matched to a gene: 16. CDR3 sequence: CASSPGIRLAGGPVYNEQFF. CDR3 coding DNA: TGCGCCAGCAGCCCCGGGATAAGACTAGCGGGGGGGCCTGTGTACAATGAGCAGTTCTTC. The full variable domain, with the rest looked up from reference TRBV5-1 and TRBJ2-1, is KAGVTQTPRYLIKTRGQQVTLSCSPISGHRSVSWYQQTPGQGLQFLFEYFSETQRNKGNFPGRFSGRQFSNSRSEMNVSTLELGDSALYLCASSPGIRLAGGPVYNEQFFGPGTRLTVL.

The table lists this clonotype with a count of one. The junction departs from germline at one end; a sequencing error may be responsible. The chain combines TRBV28 with TRBJ2-1, with D possibly matching TRBD2 (5 bases). This CDR3 spans 15 amino acids. Germline loops: CDR1 MDHEN, CDR2 SYDVKM. The CDR3 reads CAGAGGPSSYKEQFF. The DNA of the CDR3 is TGTGCCGGCGCCGGAGGTCCTAGCTCCTACAAGGAGCAGTTCTTC. Based on the CDR3 plus reference TRBV28 and TRBJ2-1, the full variable domain is DVKVTQSSRYLVKRTGEKVFLECVQDMDHENMFWYRQDPGLGLRLIYFSYDVKMKEKGDIPEGYSVSREKKERFSLILESASTNQTSMYLCAGAGGPSSYKEQFFGPGTRLTVL.

This clonotype was picked up a small number of times. V usage is TRBV7-9 and J usage is TRBJ2-7; 7 bases are shared with TRBD1. The V gene end was trimmed by 5 bases and the J gene end by 2 bases; junction bases not matched to a gene: 9. There are 15 residues in the CDR3. Germline CDR1 is SEHNR and CDR2 is FQNEAQ (reference sequence). The CDR3 DNA reads as TGTGCCAGCAGCAAAGCACAGGGGATGACCTACGAGCAGTACTTC. Its protein is CASSKAQGMTYEQYF.

As to this clonotype: A much larger clone differs from this one at a single base, so this may be a read error. The J gene is TRBJ2-2, the V gene TRBV6-5; no definite D call. The CDR3 is 13 residues long. Germline-derived CDR1 and CDR2 are MNHEY and SVGAGI. The CDR3, as DNA: TGTGCCAGCAGATACTCGAAGAGTAGGGAGCTGTTTTTT. Amino acids: CASRYSKSRELFF.

This clonotype was recorded a few times. The chain carries TRBV5-1 and TRBJ2-3; the D gene is possibly TRBD1 (6 bases). V was shortened by 0 bases and J by 3 bases, with 11 bases between the two germline ends. Looked up from germline, CDR1 is SGHRS and CDR2 is YFSETQ. The CDR3 loop spans 15 amino acids. Here the CDR3 DNA reads TGCGCCAGCAGCTTGGAGCACAGGGAGACAGATACGCAGTATTTT. Amino acids: CASSLEHRETDTQYF.

Remarks on this clonotype: At one end, the junction sequence differs from germline, possibly due to a read error. The gene calls are TRBV5-4 and TRBJ2-5; 10 bases match TRBD2. Per germline, CDR1 SGHNT and CDR2 YYREEE (reference sequence). CDR3 length: 18 residues. In DNA, the CDR3 is TGTGCCAGCAGCTTGAAGTCTAGCGGGGGCCATTTGCAGGAGACCCAGCACTTC. This gives the protein CASSLKSSGGHLQETQHF.

Ten or more counts support this clonotype. J is TRBJ1-1 and V is TRBV2; D gene unclear. The CDR3 totals 14 residues. Germline V gene lookup returns CDR1 SNHLY and CDR2 FYNNEI. Trimming left V 7 bases short and J 3 bases short, with 15 bases between. The chain's CDR3 is CASKPNSWDTEAFF. The CDR3 DNA reads as TGTGCCAGCAAACCAAACAGTTGGGACACTGAAGCTTTCTTT.

J is TRBJ1-1 and V is TRBV19, with TRBD1 matching 8 bases. Trimming took 3 bases from V and 7 from J; bases not matched to a gene: 7. The CDR3 has 14 amino acids. From germline, CDR1 is LNHDA and CDR2 SQIVND (reference sequence). CDR3 sequence reads: CASSIQGAYGEAFF. In nucleotides, the CDR3 is TGTGCCAGTAGTATTCAGGGGGCTTACGGTGAAGCTTTCTTT.

This clonotype was observed at least ten times. The chain has TRBV6-1 and TRBJ1-4; 7 bases are shared with TRBD1. Trimming cost V 6 bases and J 4 bases; bases outside gene matches: 8. The CDR3 consists of 15 residues. Germline values: CDR1 MNHNS, CDR2 SASEGT. The CDR3 loop is CASRGSTGINEKLFF. The CDR3 DNA reads TGTGCCAGCAGGGGGTCGACAGGGATTAATGAAAAACTGTTTTTT.

This chain uses TRBV29-1 with TRBJ1-1; D call uncertain. This CDR3 has 11 residues. Trimming took 6 bases from V and 3 from J, leaving 8 bases between them. Germline V gene data show CDR1 as SQVTM and CDR2 as ANQGSEA. The CDR3 DNA sequence: TGCAGCGTACAGAAGGACACTGAAGCTTTCTTT. Encoded protein: CSVQKDTEAFF. Full variable domain (remainder filled in from reference TRBV29-1 and TRBJ1-1): SAVISQKPSRDICQRGTSLTIQCQVDSQVTMMFWYRQQPGQSLTLIATANQGSEATYESGFVIDKFPISRPNLTFSTLTVSNMSPEDSSIYLCSVQKDTEAFFGQGTRLTVV.

This clonotype was recorded at least ten times. J is TRBJ2-1 and V is TRBV12-3 or TRBV12-4; no clear D. Trimming stripped 2 bases from V and 8 bases from J, with 10 bases between. The CDR3 is made up of 13 amino acids. DNA of the CDR3: TGTGCCAGCAGTTTACGTGCAGGCGATGAGCAGTTCTTC. This sequence encodes CASSLRAGDEQFF.

This clonotype was seen ten or more times. The chain combines TRBV24-1 with TRBJ2-3; D tentatively fits TRBD1 or TRBD2 (5 bases each). Germline V gene sequence: CDR1 KGHDR, CDR2 SFDVKD. The CDR3 consists of 14 residues. The V end was cut by 12 bases, the J end by 9 bases, with 24 bases between. CDR3 sequence reads: CAAHGTGRRRTQYF. The CDR3 DNA sequence: TGTGCCGCGCACGGGACGGGACGGCGGCGGACGCAGTATTTT.

Many counts were recorded for this clonotype. The genes are TRBV12-3 or TRBV12-4 and TRBJ1-1; a possible D gene is TRBD1 (6 bases). The CDR3 runs to 13 residues. The ends were cut back, 3 bases at V and 8 bases at J, with 13 bases in the middle. Here the CDR3 reads CASSFNRVAEAFF. CDR3 in DNA: TGTGCCAGCAGTTTTAACAGGGTAGCCGAAGCTTTCTTT.

In its sample, this clonotype was seen many times. The chain is built from TRBV18 and TRBJ2-5; the D gene is possibly TRBD2 (5 bases). V was pared by 0 bases and J by 4 bases, with 6 bases between. Germline loops: CDR1 KGHSH, CDR2 LQKENI. The CDR3 runs to 13 residues. CDR3 nucleotides: TGTGCCAGCTCACCACCAAGCGGAGAGACCCAGTACTTC. Translating it yields CASSPPSGETQYF.